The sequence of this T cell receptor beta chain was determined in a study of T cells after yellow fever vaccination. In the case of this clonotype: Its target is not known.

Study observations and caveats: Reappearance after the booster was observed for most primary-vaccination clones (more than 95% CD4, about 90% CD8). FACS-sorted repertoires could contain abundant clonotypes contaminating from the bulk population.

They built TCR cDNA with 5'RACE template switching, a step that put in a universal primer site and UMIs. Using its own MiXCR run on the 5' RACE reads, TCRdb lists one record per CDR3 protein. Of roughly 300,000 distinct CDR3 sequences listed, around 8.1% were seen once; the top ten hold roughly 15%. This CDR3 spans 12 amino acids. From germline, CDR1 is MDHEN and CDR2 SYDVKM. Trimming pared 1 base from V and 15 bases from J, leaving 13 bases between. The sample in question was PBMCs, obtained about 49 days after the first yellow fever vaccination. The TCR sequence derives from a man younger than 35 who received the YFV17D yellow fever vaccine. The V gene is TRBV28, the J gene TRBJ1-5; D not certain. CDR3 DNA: TGTGCCAGCAGTTTATATCAACGGGAAGGGCATTTT. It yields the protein CASSLYQREGHF.